A single sample is the source of the 30 T cell receptor beta chains below, sequenced in a study of CD8 T cells in ankylosing spondylitis. One entry per CDR3 protein, called by TCRdb with MiXCR from the 5' RACE reads. The sample contains around 300,000 distinct CDR3 sequences, around 10% of which appear only once. What was sequenced was blood, either unsorted or a sorted T cell fraction (not recorded which). The receptors were sampled from a female donor with ankylosing spondylitis or in good health (not recorded which).

This clonotype occurred many times. J is TRBJ2-2 and V is TRBV5-6; perhaps D is TRBD1 or TRBD2 (7 bases each). V was trimmed by 3 bases and J by 5 bases, leaving 14 bases between them. The CDR3 extends over 15 amino acids. CDR1 and CDR2 from the germline V gene are SGHDT and YYEEEE. The CDR3 coding sequence is TGTGCCAGCAGCTACGGGACAGCGGGGACCGGGGAGCTGTTTTTT. Amino acids: CASSYGTAGTGELFF. Full variable domain (rest looked up from reference TRBV5-6 and TRBJ2-2): DAGVTQSPTHLIKTRGQQVTLRCSPKSGHDTVSWYQQALGQGPQFIFQYYEEEERQRGNFPDRFSGHQFPNYSSELNVNALLLGDSALYLCASSYGTAGTGELFFGEGSRLTVL.

This clonotype showed up just a few times. The chain is built from TRBV5-1 and TRBJ2-3; TRBD1 is a possible D gene (7 bases). Between the trimmed V and J ends, which lost 4 bases and 4 bases, there was a span of 19 bases. The CDR3 extends over 16 amino acids. Germline V lookup: CDR1 SGHRS, CDR2 YFSETQ. Written as DNA, the CDR3 is TGCGCCAGCAGCGCAGGGGGGCTAGGTTCTCCAGATACGCAGTATTTT. Protein product: CASSAGGLGSPDTQYF. The full variable domain, in which reference TRBV5-1 and TRBJ2-3 provide the parts outside the CDR3, is KAGVTQTPRYLIKTRGQQVTLSCSPISGHRSVSWYQQTPGQGLQFLFEYFSETQRNKGNFPGRFSGRQFSNSRSEMNVSTLELGDSALYLCASSAGGLGSPDTQYFGPGTRLTVL.

Many counts were recorded for this clonotype. This sequence joins TRBV20-1 and TRBJ2-1; TRBD2 matches 10 bases. The length of the CDR3 is 15 residues. The germline CDR1 and CDR2 sequences are DFQATT and SNEGSKA (reference sequence). CDR3 coding DNA: TGCAATGCCAAATGGGTAGCGGGAGGCTCCGATGAGCAGTTCTTC. Protein sequence: CNAKWVAGGSDEQFF.

Only a few counts were recorded for this clonotype. The chain carries TRBV7-2 and TRBJ2-5, with 7 bases that match TRBD1. The CDR3 consists of 13 residues. CDR1 and CDR2 (germline): SGHTA, FQGNSA. Trimming cost V 5 bases and J 14 bases; bases outside gene matches: 14. CDR3 loop: CASSPQGGDRVYF. CDR3 sequence (DNA): TGTGCCAGCAGCCCACAAGGGGGAGACAGGGTCTACTTC.

The gene calls are TRBV7-2 and TRBJ2-3; 13 nucleotides agree with TRBD2. V gave up 5 bases and J gave up 3 bases; unmatched junction bases: 8. The germline V gene encodes CDR1 SGHTA and CDR2 FQGNSA. The length of the CDR3 is 17 residues. The CDR3 protein is CASSPRTSGRFTDTQYF. As DNA, the CDR3 is TGTGCCAGCAGCCCCAGGACTAGCGGGAGATTTACAGATACGCAGTATTTT.

The chain combines TRBV20-1 with TRBJ2-1; no clear D. The V end lost 3 bases, the J end lost 7 bases, and 13 bases lay between the germline ends. The CDR3 is 13 amino acids. Germline CDR1 reads DFQATT; CDR2 reads SNEGSKA (reference sequence). CDR3 coding DNA: TGCAGTGCTAGTGTTGGGAATCGAAATGAGCAGTTCTTC. This encodes CSASVGNRNEQFF.

This clonotype was recorded at least ten times. The rearrangement uses TRBV24-1 and TRBJ1-5; D is uncertain. V gave up 6 bases and J gave up 4 bases, with 9 bases separating them. There are 13 residues in the CDR3. From germline, CDR1 is KGHDR and CDR2 SFDVKD. CDR3 coding DNA: TGTGCCACCAGTTCAGATTCTAATCAGCCCCAGCATTTT. This translates into CATSSDSNQPQHF.

This clonotype was recorded at least ten times. This chain connects TRBV5-1 to TRBJ2-7; 7 bases match TRBD2. The V segment lost 2 bases and the J segment 2 bases; nucleotides outside the gene matches: 7. From germline, CDR1 is SGHRS and CDR2 YFSETQ. There are 15 residues in the CDR3. The CDR3 DNA sequence: TGCGCCAGCAGCTTAACTAGCGAGGGACCCTACGAGCAGTACTTC. Its protein is CASSLTSEGPYEQYF. Complete variable domain (other parts from reference TRBV5-1 and TRBJ2-7): KAGVTQTPRYLIKTRGQQVTLSCSPISGHRSVSWYQQTPGQGLQFLFEYFSETQRNKGNFPGRFSGRQFSNSRSEMNVSTLELGDSALYLCASSLTSEGPYEQYFGPGTRLTVT.

This clonotype showed up just a few times. V gene TRBV9 combines with J gene TRBJ2-3; D unresolved. V dropped 0 bases and J dropped 0 bases, with 5 bases sitting between them. The CDR3 spans 14 residues. Germline V gene sequence: CDR1 SGDLS, CDR2 YYNGEE. In DNA, the CDR3 is TGTGCCAGCAGCGTAGAAGGGAGCACAGATACGCAGTATTTT. It is translated as CASSVEGSTDTQYF.

Ten or more counts support this clonotype. The CDR3 bases are TGTGCCAGCAGTACAGGCTCCGGGGCCAACGTCCTGACTTTC. Amino acids: CASSTGSGANVLTF. The chain joins TRBV12-3 or TRBV12-4 to TRBJ2-6; weak D call: TRBD1 (5 bases). The CDR3 covers 14 residues. V lost 5 bases and J 4 bases, leaving 9 bases between the germline ends.

This clonotype was counted a few times. The V and J genes are TRBV5-1 and TRBJ2-5; D unclear. Trimming took off 0 bases at V and 3 bases at J, with 15 bases between the two ends. CDR1 SGHRS and CDR2 YFSETQ come from the germline V gene. This CDR3 is 16 amino acids long. In DNA, the CDR3 is TGCGCCAGCAGCTTGGAGTTGCCCTCCGGAAAAGAGACCCAGTACTTC. Translated: CASSLELPSGKETQYF.

This clonotype occurred many times. V and J are TRBV7-2 and TRBJ2-2, with TRBD1 matching 7 bases. The CDR3 contains 15 residues. Trimming at V came to 3 bases and at J to 4 bases, leaving 5 bases not matched to a gene. Looked up from germline, CDR1 is SGHTA and CDR2 is FQGNSA. Here the CDR3 reads CASSFSQGVTGELFF. CDR3 DNA: TGTGCCAGCAGCTTTAGCCAGGGGGTCACCGGGGAGCTGTTTTTT. The whole variable domain, filled in from reference TRBV7-2 and TRBJ2-2, reads GAGVSQSPSNKVTEKGKDVELRCDPISGHTALYWYRQSLGQGLEFLIYFQGNSAPDKSGLPSDRFSAERTGGSVSTLTIQRTQQEDSAVYLCASSFSQGVTGELFFGEGSRLTVL.

In regard to this clonotype: A read error may be the cause here, since a much bigger clone is one base away. The V call is TRBV10-3, the J call TRBJ1-2; 7 nucleotides match TRBD1. Germline V lookup: CDR1 ENHRY, CDR2 SYGVKD. V was clipped by 1 base and J by 1 base; unmatched bases: 12. The CDR3 length is 18 residues. As DNA, the CDR3 is TGTGCCATCAGTGAGTGGAAGGGGGCGACGACCAATAACTATGGCTACACCTTC. The encoded protein is CAISEWKGATTNNYGYTF.

Comment on this clonotype: A much larger clone lies one base from this, so it may be a read error. The chain has TRBV18 and TRBJ2-7; D is tentatively TRBD1 or TRBD2 (5 bases each). The CDR3 is made up of 13 amino acids. Germline assignment: CDR1 KGHSH and CDR2 LQKENI. CDR3 nucleotide sequence: TGTGCCAGCTCACCACTCGAGGGGTACGAGCAGCACTTC. Protein product: CASSPLEGYEQHF.

There are many counts of this clonotype. The V call is TRBV20-1, the J call TRBJ2-1, with 8 bases fitting TRBD1. Germline CDR1 is DFQATT and CDR2 is SNEGSKA (reference sequence). J was trimmed by 4 bases and V by 5 bases; bases with no gene match: 13. This CDR3 contains 16 residues. The CDR3 spells CSAQSRGQSAYNEQFF. The CDR3 DNA follows: TGCAGTGCTCAGTCCAGGGGGCAATCGGCTTACAATGAGCAGTTCTTC.

This clonotype occurred many times. The chain carries TRBV6-6 and TRBJ2-4; D unresolved. The CDR3 covers 11 residues. The V gene's germline CDR1 is MNHNY and CDR2 SVGAGI (reference sequence). V lost 4 bases to trimming and J lost 8 bases, with 6 bases between them. The CDR3 nucleotides are TGTGCCAGCAGTTGGGCGGACATTCAGTACTTC. Protein: CASSWADIQYF.

The sample holds many counts of this clonotype. This chain links TRBV18 with TRBJ2-7; TRBD2 might be the D (6 bases). This CDR3 is built from 16 residues. The germline gives CDR1 KGHSH, CDR2 LQKENI. V was cut by 3 bases and J by 3 bases, with 18 bases left in between. CDR3 sequence reads: CASSPYPGTDNYEQYF. The DNA for the CDR3 is TGTGCCAGCTCACCCTACCCCGGGACTGATAACTACGAGCAGTACTTC.

There are many counts of this clonotype. The chain combines TRBV28 with TRBJ2-5; D possibly corresponds to TRBD2 (5 bases). Germline V gene sequence: CDR1 MDHEN, CDR2 SYDVKM. Trimming removed 2 bases from V and 4 bases from J, with 11 bases in between. This CDR3 has 14 amino acids. The CDR3 nucleotides are TGTGCCAGCAGTTTAGGGCCTAGCCGAGAGACCCAGTACTTC. This translates into CASSLGPSRETQYF.

At least ten counts were recorded for this clonotype. The chain joins TRBV20-1 to TRBJ2-1; D is unresolved. This CDR3 comprises 15 residues. Germline V lookup: CDR1 DFQATT, CDR2 SNEGSKA (reference sequence). V lost 6 bases, J lost 6 bases, and 21 bases lay in between. CDR3 sequence (DNA): TGCAGTGCGCGACCCAATCTCACACCATCCAATGAGCAGTTCTTC. Its protein product is CSARPNLTPSNEQFF.

About this clonotype: A much larger clone sits a single nucleotide away, making a read error possible. The J gene is TRBJ2-7, the V gene TRBV12-3 or TRBV12-4; D is unclear. V shed 5 bases and J shed 2 bases, with 13 bases lying between them. This CDR3 has 14 residues. CDR3 sequence: CASSMRHGAYEQYF. CDR3 sequence (DNA): TGTGCCAGCAGTATGCGACATGGAGCCTACGAGCAGTACTTC.

This clonotype was counted many times. This chain connects TRBV28 to TRBJ1-2; D unclear. The length of the CDR3 is 14 residues. Between the trimmed V and J ends, which lost 3 bases and 4 bases, there was a span of 12 bases. Germline values: CDR1 MDHEN, CDR2 SYDVKM. The CDR3 reads CASSFFEGSYGYTF. The CDR3 DNA follows: TGTGCCAGCAGTTTTTTCGAGGGTAGCTATGGCTACACCTTC.

V gene TRBV4-3 combines with J gene TRBJ1-4; D might be TRBD1 (5 bases). Germline V gene data show CDR1 as LGHNA and CDR2 as YSLEER. Trimming stripped 4 bases from V and 8 bases from J, with 17 bases between. The CDR3 covers 15 residues. CDR3 residues: CASSPLPGAGEKLFF. As DNA, the CDR3 is TGCGCCAGCAGCCCACTCCCTGGGGCGGGGGAAAAACTGTTTTTT.

This clonotype was recorded many times. The rearrangement uses TRBV20-1 and TRBJ2-7, with D tentatively TRBD1 (5 bases). Germline V gene data show CDR1 as DFQATT and CDR2 as SNEGSKA (reference sequence). This CDR3 contains 15 residues. The ends were cut back, 0 bases at V and 2 bases at J, with 14 bases in the middle. The CDR3 nucleotides are TGCAGTGCTAGAGATCTAGGGGAATCCCCCTACGAGCAGTACTTC. Protein: CSARDLGESPYEQYF.

Ten or more counts support this clonotype. The chain couples TRBV2 to TRBJ1-1; TRBD1 might be the D (6 bases). V was clipped by 8 bases and J by 3 bases, with 10 bases between them. The CDR3 is made up of 12 amino acids. The germline V gene has CDR1 SNHLY and CDR2 FYNNEI. The CDR3 loop reads CASLDSHTEAFF. The CDR3 region has the DNA TGTGCCAGCCTGGACAGCCACACTGAAGCTTTCTTT.

In this sample, this clonotype turned up many times. V is TRBV12-3 or TRBV12-4 and J is TRBJ2-7; tentatively, D is TRBD1 (6 bases). This CDR3 is built from 15 residues. Trimming removed 3 bases at V and 1 base at J, with 13 bases between. The CDR3 region has the DNA TGTGCCAGCAGTTTTAGTGGGGGCCCTTCCTACGAGCAGTACTTC. This codes for CASSFSGGPSYEQYF.

CDR3 bases: TGTGCCAGCATCTGGCGCAGGGGGTACACCGGGGAGCTGTTTTTT. Translation: CASIWRRGYTGELFF. The chain links TRBV12-3 or TRBV12-4 to TRBJ2-2, with 7 bases that match TRBD1. J was trimmed by 3 bases and V by 7 bases; bases with no gene match: 8. CDR3 length: 15 residues.

This clonotype showed up many times. The chain recombines TRBV29-1 with TRBJ2-2, with a weak D call TRBD2 (7 bases). The CDR3 totals 14 residues. Trimming left V 5 bases short and J 3 bases short, with 13 bases between. CDR1 is SQVTM, CDR2 ANQGSEA, per germline. CDR3 residues: CSVTGGAYTGELFF. Written as DNA, the CDR3 is TGCAGCGTTACTGGGGGGGCGTACACCGGGGAGCTGTTTTTT.

This clonotype was counted many times. The chain carries TRBV10-3 and TRBJ2-2, with D unclear. The V gene's germline CDR1 is ENHRY and CDR2 SYGVKD. The CDR3 totals 13 residues. The V end lost 4 bases, the J end lost 4 bases, and 7 bases lay between the germline ends. CDR3 in amino acids: CAISAAPTGELFF. The CDR3 bases are TGTGCCATCAGTGCGGCCCCCACCGGGGAGCTGTTTTTT.

The chain is built from TRBV5-1 and TRBJ1-2; TRBD1 matches 8 bases. There are 16 residues in the CDR3. V was clipped by 2 bases and J by 4 bases; unmatched bases: 10. Germline-derived CDR1 and CDR2 are SGHRS and YFSETQ. The CDR3 sequence is CASSFDRGGIGYGYTF. CDR3 coding DNA: TGCGCCAGCAGCTTTGACAGGGGTGGAATTGGCTATGGCTACACCTTC.

This clonotype has a count of ten or more. The chain recombines TRBV20-1 with TRBJ2-3, with D possibly matching TRBD1 (5 bases). Per the germline V gene, CDR1 is DFQATT and CDR2 is SNEGSKA (reference sequence). The V and J ends lost 3 bases and 8 bases respectively, with 12 bases between them. The CDR3 extends over 12 amino acids. Here the CDR3 DNA reads TGCAGTGCTAGTCTACAGGCCTCTACGCAGTATTTT. As protein: CSASLQASTQYF.